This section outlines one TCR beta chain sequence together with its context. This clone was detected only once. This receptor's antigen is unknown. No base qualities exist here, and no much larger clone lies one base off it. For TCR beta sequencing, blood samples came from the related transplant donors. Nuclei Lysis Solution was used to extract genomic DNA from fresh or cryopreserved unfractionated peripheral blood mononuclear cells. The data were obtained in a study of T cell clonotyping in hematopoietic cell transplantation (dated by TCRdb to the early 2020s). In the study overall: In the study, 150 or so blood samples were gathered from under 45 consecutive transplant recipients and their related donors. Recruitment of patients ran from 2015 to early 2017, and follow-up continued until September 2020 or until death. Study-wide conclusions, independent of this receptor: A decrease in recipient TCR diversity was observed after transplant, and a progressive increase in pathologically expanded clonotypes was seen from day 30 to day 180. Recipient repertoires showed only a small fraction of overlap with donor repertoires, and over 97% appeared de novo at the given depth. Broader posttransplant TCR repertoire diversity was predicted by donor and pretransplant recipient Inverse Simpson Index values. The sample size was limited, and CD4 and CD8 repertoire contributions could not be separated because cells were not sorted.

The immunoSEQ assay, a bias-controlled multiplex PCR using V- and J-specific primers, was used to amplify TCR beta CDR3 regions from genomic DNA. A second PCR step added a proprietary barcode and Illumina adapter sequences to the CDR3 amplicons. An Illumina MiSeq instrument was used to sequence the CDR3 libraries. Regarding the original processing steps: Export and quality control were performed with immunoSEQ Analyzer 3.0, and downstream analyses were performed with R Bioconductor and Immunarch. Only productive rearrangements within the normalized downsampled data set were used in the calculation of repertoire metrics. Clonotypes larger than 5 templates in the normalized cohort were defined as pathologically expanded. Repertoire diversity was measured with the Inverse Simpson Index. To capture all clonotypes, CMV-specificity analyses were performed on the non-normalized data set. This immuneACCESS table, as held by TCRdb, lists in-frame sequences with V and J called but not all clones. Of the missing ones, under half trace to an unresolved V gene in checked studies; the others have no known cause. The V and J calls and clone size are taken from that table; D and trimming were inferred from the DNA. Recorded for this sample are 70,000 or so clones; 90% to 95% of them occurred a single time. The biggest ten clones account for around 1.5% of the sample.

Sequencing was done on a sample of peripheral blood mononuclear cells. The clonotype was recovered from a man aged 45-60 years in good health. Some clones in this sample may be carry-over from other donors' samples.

The nucleotide sequence reads as follows: TGTGCCAGCAGCGTAGGTCTGGATGAGCAGTTCTTC. It specifies CASSVGLDEQFF. This receptor chain uses TRBV9 and TRBJ2-1; the D gene cannot be named for sure. The CDR3, cysteine through phenylalanine, is 12 amino acids long. The retained sequence is limited to the CDR3, 36 bases, with the frame set at the first base. Relative to germline, V is 0 bases shorter and J is 8 bases shorter, with 6 bases between their ends. CDR1 and CDR2, looked up from the germline V gene, are SGDLS and YYNGEE.